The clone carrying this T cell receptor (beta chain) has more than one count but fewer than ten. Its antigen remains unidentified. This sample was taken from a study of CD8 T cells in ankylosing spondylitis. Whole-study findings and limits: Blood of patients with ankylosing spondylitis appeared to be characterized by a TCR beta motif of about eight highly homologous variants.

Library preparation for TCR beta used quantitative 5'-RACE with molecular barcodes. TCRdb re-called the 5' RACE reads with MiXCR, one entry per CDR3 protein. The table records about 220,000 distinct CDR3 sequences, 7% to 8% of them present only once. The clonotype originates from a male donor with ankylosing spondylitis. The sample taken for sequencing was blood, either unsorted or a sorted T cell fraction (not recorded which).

Here the CDR3 DNA reads TGTGCCAGCAGCTTCACAGGGTGGAGCTCCTACAATGAGCAGTTCTTC. Amino acid sequence: CASSFTGWSSYNEQFF. V is TRBV7-6 and J is TRBJ2-1; D may be TRBD1 (6 bases). This CDR3 has 16 residues. Trimming left V 3 bases short and J 0 bases short, with 12 bases between. In germline, CDR1 is SGHVS, CDR2 FNYEAQ.